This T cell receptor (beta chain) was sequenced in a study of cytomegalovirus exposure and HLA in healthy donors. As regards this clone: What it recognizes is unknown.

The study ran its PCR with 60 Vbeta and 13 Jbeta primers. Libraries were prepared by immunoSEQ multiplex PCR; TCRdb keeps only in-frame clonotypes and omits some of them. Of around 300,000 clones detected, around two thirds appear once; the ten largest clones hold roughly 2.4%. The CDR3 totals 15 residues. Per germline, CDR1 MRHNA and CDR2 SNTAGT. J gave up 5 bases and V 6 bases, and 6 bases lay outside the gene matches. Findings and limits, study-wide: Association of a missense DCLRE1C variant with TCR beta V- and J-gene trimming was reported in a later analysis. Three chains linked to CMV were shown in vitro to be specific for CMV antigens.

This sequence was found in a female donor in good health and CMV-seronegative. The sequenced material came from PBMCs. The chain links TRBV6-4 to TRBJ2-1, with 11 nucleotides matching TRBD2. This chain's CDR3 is CASSQLAGDNNEQFF. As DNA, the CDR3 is TGTGCCAGCAGCCAACTAGCGGGAGATAACAATGAGCAGTTCTTC.